This is a list of T cell receptor beta chains from one sample in a study of blood T cell repertoires in COVID-19. The protocol was immunoSEQ multiplex PCR, while the TCRdb copy is restricted to in-frame clones and leaves out a portion. The sample includes more than 60,000 clones, 87% of them seen just once. Material for sequencing was peripheral blood. These receptors all come from a woman aged 80 or older with active or convalescent COVID-19. The CDR3 runs from the conserved cysteine through the conserved F or W. A D gene is named only where the DNA matches it firmly. Clone size appears in some rows only: once, few, many, or a class for an expanded clone.

v_gene: TRBV2; abundance: .; d_gene: .; j_gene: TRBJ1-1; CDR3aa: CASSVSTNTEAFF; CDR3nt: TGTGCCAGCAGTGTCAGTACGAACACTGAAGCTTTCTTT
v_gene: TRBV6-6; abundance: .; d_gene: .; j_gene: TRBJ2-7; CDR3aa: CASSYSNVADYEQYF; CDR3nt: TGTGCCAGCAGTTACTCGAATGTGGCGGACTACGAGCAGTACTTC
v_gene: TRBV5-1; abundance: .; d_gene: TRBD1; j_gene: TRBJ1-2; CDR3aa: CASSTATGTGGSGYTF; CDR3nt: TGCGCCAGCAGCACGGCCACCGGGACAGGTGGGTCTGGCTACACCTTC
v_gene: TRBV5-1; abundance: few; d_gene: .; j_gene: TRBJ2-7; CDR3aa: CASSLAATNAYEQYF; CDR3nt: TGCGCCAGCAGCTTGGCGGCGACTAATGCCTACGAGCAGTACTTC
v_gene: TRBV19; abundance: .; d_gene: .; j_gene: TRBJ2-7; CDR3aa: CASSQANEQYF; CDR3nt: TGTGCCAGTTCACAGGCGAACGAGCAGTACTTC
v_gene: TRBV6-5; abundance: .; d_gene: .; j_gene: TRBJ1-1; CDR3aa: CASSYLLTSLTEAFF; CDR3nt: TGTGCCAGCAGTTACCTACTGACTAGCCTCACTGAAGCTTTCTTT
v_gene: TRBV2; abundance: .; d_gene: TRBD2; j_gene: TRBJ2-5; CDR3aa: CASRASGGPQETQYF; CDR3nt: TGTGCCTCCAGGGCCAGCGGGGGACCCCAAGAGACCCAGTACTTC
v_gene: TRBV24-1; abundance: .; d_gene: TRBD1; j_gene: TRBJ2-2; CDR3aa: CATSDPKAGGITGELFF; CDR3nt: TGTGCCACCAGTGACCCCAAAGCAGGGGGCATCACCGGGGAGCTGTTTTTT
v_gene: TRBV6-5; abundance: .; d_gene: .; j_gene: TRBJ1-1; CDR3aa: CASISPGATEAFF; CDR3nt: TGTGCCAGCATCTCCCCGGGAGCCACTGAAGCTTTCTTT
v_gene: TRBV2; abundance: .; d_gene: TRBD1; j_gene: TRBJ1-5; CDR3aa: CASRGQGGGNQPQHF; CDR3nt: TGTGCCAGCAGGGGACAGGGGGGAGGCAATCAGCCCCAGCATTTT
v_gene: TRBV19; abundance: once; d_gene: TRBD2; j_gene: TRBJ2-5; CDR3aa: CASSPGTSGHQETQYF; CDR3nt: TGTGCCAGTAGTCCGGGGACTAGCGGGCACCAAGAGACCCAGTACTTC
v_gene: TRBV3-1/TRBV3-2; abundance: .; d_gene: TRBD2; j_gene: TRBJ2-1; CDR3aa: CASSQSGGVVMNEQFF; CDR3nt: TGTGCCAGCAGCCAAAGCGGGGGGGTGGTGATGAATGAGCAGTTCTTC
v_gene: TRBV7-2; abundance: .; d_gene: .; j_gene: TRBJ1-1; CDR3aa: CASSLARAAEAFF; CDR3nt: TGTGCCAGCAGCTTAGCGCGGGCAGCTGAAGCTTTCTTT
v_gene: TRBV7-2; abundance: .; d_gene: TRBD1; j_gene: TRBJ2-1; CDR3aa: CASSSDRGSYNEQFF; CDR3nt: TGTGCCAGCAGCTCTGACAGGGGGTCCTACAATGAGCAGTTCTTC
v_gene: TRBV7-2; abundance: few; d_gene: TRBD1; j_gene: TRBJ2-1; CDR3aa: CASSPGQGIYNEQFF; CDR3nt: TGTGCCAGCAGCCCTGGACAGGGCATCTACAATGAGCAGTTCTTC
v_gene: TRBV14; abundance: .; d_gene: TRBD2; j_gene: TRBJ2-7; CDR3aa: CASSQYLAGGLPYEQYF; CDR3nt: TGTGCCAGCAGCCAATACCTAGCGGGGGGCCTCCCCTACGAGCAGTACTTC
v_gene: TRBV7-2; abundance: once; d_gene: .; j_gene: TRBJ2-7; CDR3aa: CASSLVGSLTGYEQYF; CDR3nt: TGTGCCAGCAGCTTAGTTGGATCGTTAACAGGCTACGAGCAGTACTTC
v_gene: TRBV19; abundance: .; d_gene: .; j_gene: TRBJ1-4; CDR3aa: CARGGSGTTNEKLFF; CDR3nt: TGTGCCAGGGGGGGGTCGGGTACAACTAATGAAAAACTGTTTTTT
v_gene: TRBV15; abundance: .; d_gene: TRBD1; j_gene: TRBJ1-6; CDR3aa: CATSSDRGNSPLHF; CDR3nt: TGTGCCACCAGCTCTGACAGGGGTAATTCACCCCTCCACTTT
v_gene: TRBV5-5; abundance: .; d_gene: .; j_gene: TRBJ2-5; CDR3aa: CASSLGGPKETQYF; CDR3nt: TGTGCCAGCAGCTTAGGGGGACCCAAAGAGACCCAGTACTTC
v_gene: TRBV2; abundance: .; d_gene: .; j_gene: TRBJ1-5; CDR3aa: CASRPRGSYQPQHF; CDR3nt: TGTGCCAGCAGGCCAAGGGGGTCGTATCAGCCCCAGCATTTT
v_gene: TRBV4-2; abundance: .; d_gene: TRBD1; j_gene: TRBJ1-5; CDR3aa: CASSGQGGSDQPQHF; CDR3nt: TGTGCCAGCAGCGGACAGGGAGGGAGCGATCAGCCCCAGCATTTT
v_gene: TRBV6-2/TRBV6-3; abundance: .; d_gene: .; j_gene: TRBJ1-5; CDR3aa: CASSSSGGNQPQHF; CDR3nt: TGTGCCAGCAGTTCCTCAGGGGGCAATCAGCCCCAGCATTTT
v_gene: TRBV4-2; abundance: .; d_gene: .; j_gene: TRBJ2-7; CDR3aa: CASSYDRLGEQYF; CDR3nt: TGTGCCAGCAGCTACGACAGGCTCGGCGAGCAGTACTTC
v_gene: TRBV6-5; abundance: few; d_gene: TRBD1; j_gene: TRBJ1-3; CDR3aa: CASRAQGGTGNTIYF; CDR3nt: TGTGCCAGCAGGGCACAGGGGGGAACTGGAAACACCATATATTTT